Given below is one T cell receptor (beta chain) in context. Its specificity is not known. The sample is drawn from a study of molecular identifiers for immune sequencing clone quantification. Study background: In replicates, the authors split RNA from roughly 18,000 or 92,000 naive CD8 cells five ways and sequenced four. General study points: Clonotypes surpassing 20 RNA copies contained over 97% of effector molecules, versus under 1% in naive cells.

Making the bulk TCR libraries relied on previously described methods and listed TCR primers. TCRdb re-derived calls from the PCR reads in MiXCR, one entry per CDR3 protein. Counted here are hundreds of thousands of distinct CDR3 sequences, roughly 24% occurring once; the ten biggest clones make up around 0.74%. Isolation of naive CD8 T cells was achieved by sorting on a CD8+CD4-CCR7+CD45RA+ phenotype. Germline V CDR1 and CDR2: SNHLY, FYNNEI. This CDR3 has 15 amino acids. V gave up 6 bases and J gave up 2 bases, with 17 bases separating them. The sequencing sample was made of naive CD8+ T cells from blood, with Jurkat cell RNA spiked in. Subset denoted: FACS-sorted CD8+CD4-CCR7+CD45RA+ naive T cells. The receptor was derived from a human donor in good health. Some libraries in this study had Jurkat cell RNA spiked in. The rearrangement uses TRBV2 and TRBJ2-7, with D possibly being TRBD1 (6 bases). CDR3 loop: CASSEEARGTYEQYF. The DNA for the CDR3 is TGTGCCAGCAGCGAGGAGGCTAGGGGGACCTACGAGCAGTACTTC.